The clone carrying this TCR beta chain came up once. Trimming cost V 7 bases and J 0 bases; bases outside gene matches: 8. The CDR3 has 15 residues. Germline V gene sequence: CDR1 MNHEY, CDR2 SVGEGT. This record comes from a study of blood T cell repertoires in COVID-19. Sequenced by immunoSEQ multiplex PCR; TCRdb stores in-frame clones only, minus some. This sample carries nearly 350,000 clones, roughly nine tenths of them seen once, and the ten largest clones take 1%. Sequenced sample: PBMCs or T cells enriched from blood (not recorded which). The rearrangement joins TRBV6-2 or TRBV6-3 to TRBJ2-7; 8 bases align to TRBD2. The receptor's source is a woman in her 30s who had recovered from COVID-19. CDR3 loop: CASTPSGGSSYEQYF. Written as DNA, the CDR3 is TGTGCCAGCACCCCGTCGGGGGGGAGCTCCTACGAGCAGTACTTC.